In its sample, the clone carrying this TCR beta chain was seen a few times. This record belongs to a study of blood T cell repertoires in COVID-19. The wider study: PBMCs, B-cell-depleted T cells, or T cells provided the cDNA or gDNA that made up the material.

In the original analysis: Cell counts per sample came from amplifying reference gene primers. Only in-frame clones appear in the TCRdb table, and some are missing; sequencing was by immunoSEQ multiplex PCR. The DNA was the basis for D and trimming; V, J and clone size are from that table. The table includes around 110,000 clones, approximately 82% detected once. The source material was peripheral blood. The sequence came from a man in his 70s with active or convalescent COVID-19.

The CDR3 bases are TGTGCCAGCAGCGCTCAGGGGGTAGGTGGCAATGAGCAGTTCTTC. Amino acid sequence: CASSAQGVGGNEQFF. V gene TRBV7-2 combines with J gene TRBJ2-1; 7 bases match TRBD1. The trim removed 5 bases at V and 6 bases at J, leaving 10 bases unmatched. CDR1 SGHTA and CDR2 FQGNSA come from the germline V gene. The CDR3 is 15 residues long. The variable domain in full, with the rest retrieved from reference TRBV7-2 and TRBJ2-1, is GAGVSQSPSNKVTEKGKDVELRCDPISGHTALYWYRQSLGQGLEFLIYFQGNSAPDKSGLPSDRFSAERTGGSVSTLTIQRTQQEDSAVYLCASSAQGVGGNEQFFGPGTRLTVL.